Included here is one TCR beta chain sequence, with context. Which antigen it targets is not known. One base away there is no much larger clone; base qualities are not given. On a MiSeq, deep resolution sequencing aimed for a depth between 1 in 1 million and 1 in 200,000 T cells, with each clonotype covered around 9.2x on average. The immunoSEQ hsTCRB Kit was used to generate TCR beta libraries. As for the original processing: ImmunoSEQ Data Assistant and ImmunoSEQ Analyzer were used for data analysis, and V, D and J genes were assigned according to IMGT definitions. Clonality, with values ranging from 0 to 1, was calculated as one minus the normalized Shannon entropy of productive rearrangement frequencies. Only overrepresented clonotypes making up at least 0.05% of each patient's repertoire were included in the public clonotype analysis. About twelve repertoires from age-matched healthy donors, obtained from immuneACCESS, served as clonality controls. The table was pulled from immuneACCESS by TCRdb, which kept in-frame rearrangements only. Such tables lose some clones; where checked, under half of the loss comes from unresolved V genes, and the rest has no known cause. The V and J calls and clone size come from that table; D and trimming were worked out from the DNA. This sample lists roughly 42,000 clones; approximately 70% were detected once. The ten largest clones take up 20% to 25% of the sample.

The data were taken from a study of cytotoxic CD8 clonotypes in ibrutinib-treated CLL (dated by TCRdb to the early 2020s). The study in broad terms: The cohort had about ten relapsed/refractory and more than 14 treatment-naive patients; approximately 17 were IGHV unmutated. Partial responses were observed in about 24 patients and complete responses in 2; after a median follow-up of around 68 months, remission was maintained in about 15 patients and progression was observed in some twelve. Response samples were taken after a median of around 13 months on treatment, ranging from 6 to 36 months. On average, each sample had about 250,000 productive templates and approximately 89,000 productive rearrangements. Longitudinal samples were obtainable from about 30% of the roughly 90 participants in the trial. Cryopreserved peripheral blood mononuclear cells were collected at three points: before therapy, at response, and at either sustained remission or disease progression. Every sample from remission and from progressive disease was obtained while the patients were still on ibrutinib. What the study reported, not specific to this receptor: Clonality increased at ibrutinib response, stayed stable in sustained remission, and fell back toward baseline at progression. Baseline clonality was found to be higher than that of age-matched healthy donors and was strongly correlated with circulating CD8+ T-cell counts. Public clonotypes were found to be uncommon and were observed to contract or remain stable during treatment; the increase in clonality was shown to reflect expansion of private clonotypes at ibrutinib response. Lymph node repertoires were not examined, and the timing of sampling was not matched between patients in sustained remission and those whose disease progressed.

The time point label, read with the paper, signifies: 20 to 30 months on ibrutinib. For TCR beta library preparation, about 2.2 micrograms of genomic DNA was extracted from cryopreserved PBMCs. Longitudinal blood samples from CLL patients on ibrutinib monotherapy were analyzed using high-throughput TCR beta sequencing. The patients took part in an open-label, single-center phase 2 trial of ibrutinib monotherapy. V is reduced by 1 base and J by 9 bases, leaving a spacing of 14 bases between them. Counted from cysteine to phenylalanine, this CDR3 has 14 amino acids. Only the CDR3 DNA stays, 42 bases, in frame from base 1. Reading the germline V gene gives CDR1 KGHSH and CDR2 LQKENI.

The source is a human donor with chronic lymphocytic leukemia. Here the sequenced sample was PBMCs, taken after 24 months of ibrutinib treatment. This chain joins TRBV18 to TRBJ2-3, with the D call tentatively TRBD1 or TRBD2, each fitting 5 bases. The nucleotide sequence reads TGTGCCAGCTCACCACTCGGGGCCTTACGAACGCAGTATTTT. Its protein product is CASSPLGALRTQYF.